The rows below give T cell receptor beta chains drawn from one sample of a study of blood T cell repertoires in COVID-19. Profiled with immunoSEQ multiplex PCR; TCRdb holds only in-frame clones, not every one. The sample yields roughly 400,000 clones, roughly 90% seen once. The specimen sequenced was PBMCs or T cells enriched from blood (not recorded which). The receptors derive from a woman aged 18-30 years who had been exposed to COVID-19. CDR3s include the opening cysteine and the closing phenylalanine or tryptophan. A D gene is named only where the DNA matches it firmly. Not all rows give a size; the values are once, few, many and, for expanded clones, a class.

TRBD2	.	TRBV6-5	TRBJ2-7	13	TGTGCCAGCAGCCAGACTAGCTGGGACGAGCAGTACTTC	CASSQTSWDEQYF
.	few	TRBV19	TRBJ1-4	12	TGTGCCACTATGGGGCGAGATGAAAAACTGTTTTTT	CATMGRDEKLFF
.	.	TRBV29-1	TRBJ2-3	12	TGCAGCGTTTTCCGGGAACGGGATACGCAGTATTTT	CSVFRERDTQYF
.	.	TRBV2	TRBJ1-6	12	TGTGCCGGAGGTGGGTCCCTTGGACCCCTCCACTTT	CAGGGSLGPLHF
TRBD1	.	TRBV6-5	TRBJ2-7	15	TGTGCCAGCACCCGATCCCGGGACAGGAGCTACGAGCAGTACTTC	CASTRSRDRSYEQYF
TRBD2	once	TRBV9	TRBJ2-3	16	TGTGCCAGCAGCGTGGTGGGACTAGCGCCCACAGATACGCAGTATTTT	CASSVVGLAPTDTQYF
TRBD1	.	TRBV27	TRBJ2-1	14	TGTGCCAGCAGAACAGGGGGTCGTGACAATGAGCAGTTCTTC	CASRTGGRDNEQFF
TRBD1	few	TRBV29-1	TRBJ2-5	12	TGCAGCGCCGACAGGGCGGGAGAGACCCAGTACTTC	CSADRAGETQYF
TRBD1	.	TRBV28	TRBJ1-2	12	TGTGCCAGCAGTTCCCGGACAGGGGGCGCCGCCTTC	CASSSRTGGAAF
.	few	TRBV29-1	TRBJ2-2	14	TGCAGCGTCCTGCTGAACAAAAACACCGGGGAGCTGTTTTTT	CSVLLNKNTGELFF
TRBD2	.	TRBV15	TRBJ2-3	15	TGTGCCACCGGGAGGGATTACCCTAGCACAGATACGCAGTATTTT	CATGRDYPSTDTQYF
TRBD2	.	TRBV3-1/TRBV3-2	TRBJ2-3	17	TGTGCCAGCAGCCAAACTAGCGGGGGGGACCATACAGATACGCAGTATTTT	CASSQTSGGDHTDTQYF
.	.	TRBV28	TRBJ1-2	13	TGTGCCAGCAGTGACAGGTCCCCCTATGGCTACACCTTC	CASSDRSPYGYTF
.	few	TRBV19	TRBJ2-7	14	TGTGCCAGTAGTAGGCAGGGTAAGTCCTACGAGCAGTACTTC	CASSRQGKSYEQYF
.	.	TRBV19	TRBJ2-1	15	TGTGCCAGTAGAATTGACAGGAGCTCCTACAATGAGCAGTTCTTC	CASRIDRSSYNEQFF
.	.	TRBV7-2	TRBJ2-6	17	TGTGCCAGCAGCGTCAGGGGTGGAAGCTCTGGGGCCAACGTCCTGACTTTC	CASSVRGGSSGANVLTF
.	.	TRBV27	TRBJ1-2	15	TGTGCCAGCAGTTTATCTGATCGGGGTGTCGGCGGCTACACCTTC	CASSLSDRGVGGYTF
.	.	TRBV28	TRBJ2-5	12	TGTGCCAGCAGTCTAACGATCGAGACCCAGTACTTC	CASSLTIETQYF
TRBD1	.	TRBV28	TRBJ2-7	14	TGTGCCAGCAGCCCTCGGGACAGGGGGTACGAGCAGTACTTC	CASSPRDRGYEQYF
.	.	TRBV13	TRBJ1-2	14	TGTGCCAGCAGCGCTATAGGGGAAGTCTATGGCTACACCTTC	CASSAIGEVYGYTF
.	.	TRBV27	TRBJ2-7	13	TGTGCCAGCAGGGGGGGAAAACCCTACGAGCAGTACTTC	CASRGGKPYEQYF
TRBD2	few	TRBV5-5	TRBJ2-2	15	TGTGCCAGCAGCTTAGAACTAGCGGGAACCGGGGAGCTGTTTTTT	CASSLELAGTGELFF
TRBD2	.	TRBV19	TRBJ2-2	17	TGTGCCAGTAGTAAACTAGCGGGGGGGCTTCATACCGGGGAGCTGTTTTTT	CASSKLAGGLHTGELFF
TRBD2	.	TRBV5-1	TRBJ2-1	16	TGCGCCAGCAGCTTTACCGGGACTAGCGGCGTCGGTGAGCAGTTCTTC	CASSFTGTSGVGEQFF
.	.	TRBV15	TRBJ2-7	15	TGTGCCACCAGCAGGGGAGGGGGAGGGAACTACGAGCAGTACTTC	CATSRGGGGNYEQYF
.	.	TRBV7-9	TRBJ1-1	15	TGTGCCAGCAGCTCCTACAGGGTGCTGGACACTGAAGCTTTCTTT	CASSSYRVLDTEAFF
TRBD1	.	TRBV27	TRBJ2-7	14	TGTGCCAGCAGTTTATTGGACAGGTCCTACGAGCAGTACTTC	CASSLLDRSYEQYF
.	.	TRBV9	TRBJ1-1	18	TGTGCCAGCAGCGTAGCCCCAAGCTTGCGGGGAGGGAACACTGAAGCTTTCTTT	CASSVAPSLRGGNTEAFF
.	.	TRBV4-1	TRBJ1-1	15	TGCGCCAGCAGCCATATGGACAGTTCGAACACTGAAGCTTTCTTT	CASSHMDSSNTEAFF
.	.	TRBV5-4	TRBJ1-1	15	TGTGCCAGCAGCGGGCCCGGGGGGCGGGTCACTGAAGCTTTCTTT	CASSGPGGRVTEAFF
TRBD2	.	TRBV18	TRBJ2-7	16	TGTGCCAGCTCACCAGTGACTAGCGGGCAGACCTACGAGCAGTACTTC	CASSPVTSGQTYEQYF
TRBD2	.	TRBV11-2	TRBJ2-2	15	TGTGCCAGCAGCGTCGGGACTAGCAACACCGGGGAGCTGTTTTTT	CASSVGTSNTGELFF
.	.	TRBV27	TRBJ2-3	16	TGTGCCAGCAGTCCCCCCGACAGCTACAGCACAGATACGCAGTATTTT	CASSPPDSYSTDTQYF
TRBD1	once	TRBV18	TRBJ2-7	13	TGTGCCAGCTCAGGACAGGGAATCTACGAGCAGTACTTC	CASSGQGIYEQYF
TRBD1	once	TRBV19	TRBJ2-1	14	TGTGCCACCACTCCTTGGACAGGGAGGAATGAGCAGTTCTTC	CATTPWTGRNEQFF
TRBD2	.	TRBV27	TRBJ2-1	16	TGTGCCAGCATCCGACTAGCGGGAGGGTCGTCCAATGAGCAGTTCTTC	CASIRLAGGSSNEQFF
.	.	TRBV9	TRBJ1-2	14	TGTGCCAGCAGCGCGCACCATAACCCAGGCGGCTACACCTTC	CASSAHHNPGGYTF
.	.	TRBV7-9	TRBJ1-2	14	TGTGCCAGCAGCTCAACGACAGGCAACTATGGCTACACCTTC	CASSSTTGNYGYTF
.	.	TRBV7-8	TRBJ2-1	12	TGTGCCAGCAGCGGAGGGGGAGGTGAGCAGTTCTTC	CASSGGGGEQFF
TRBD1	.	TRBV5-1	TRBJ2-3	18	TGCGCCAGCAGCTTGGCCGGCAGGGGGCGCCCCCCCACAGATACGCAGTATTTT	CASSLAGRGRPPTDTQYF
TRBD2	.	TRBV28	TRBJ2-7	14	TGTGCCAGCAGTTTGACGGGAGGGCCCTACGAGCAGTACTTC	CASSLTGGPYEQYF
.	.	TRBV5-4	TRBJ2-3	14	TGTGCCAGCAGCTTGGCCAGGGAGGAAGATACGCAGTATTTT	CASSLAREEDTQYF
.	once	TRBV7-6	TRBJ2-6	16	TGTGCCAGCAGCTCCGGCGCAGGGGACGGGGCCAACGTCCTGACTTTC	CASSSGAGDGANVLTF
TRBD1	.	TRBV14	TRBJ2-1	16	TGTGCCAGCAGCCAAGCAGCCGGGACAGGGAACAATGAGCAGTTCTTC	CASSQAAGTGNNEQFF
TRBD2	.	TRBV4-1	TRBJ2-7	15	TGCGCCAGCAGCGAAAGCGGGGGGGGCTCCTACGAGCAGTACTTC	CASSESGGGSYEQYF
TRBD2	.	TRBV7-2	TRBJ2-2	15	TGTGCCAGCAGCTTACGGGGGGGCTTGACCGGGGAGCTGTTTTTT	CASSLRGGLTGELFF
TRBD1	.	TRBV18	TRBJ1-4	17	TGTGCCAGCTCACCGTCCCGGGACAGGGGTTCTAATGAAAAACTGTTTTTT	CASSPSRDRGSNEKLFF
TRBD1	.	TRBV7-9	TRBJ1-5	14	TGTGCCAGCAGCCCGGGACAGGGAAATCAGCCCCAGCATTTT	CASSPGQGNQPQHF
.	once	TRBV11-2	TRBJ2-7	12	TGTGCCAGCAGCATAGGAACTTCCGAGCAGTACTTC	CASSIGTSEQYF